The entry below gives a single T cell receptor (beta chain) sequence along with its context. These data originate in a study of T cell changes during pregnancy in multiple sclerosis. Generated by immunoSEQ multiplex PCR, the TCRdb table keeps only in-frame clones and is missing some. This sample has approximately 50,000 clones, with roughly 95% found just once. The CDR3 loop spans 16 amino acids. Germline V gene sequence: CDR1 SEHNR, CDR2 FQNEAQ (reference sequence). Trimming removed 6 bases at V and 4 bases at J, with 21 bases between. This sequence joins TRBV7-9 and TRBJ1-2, with D perhaps TRBD1 (5 bases). This sample comprised CD4+ T cells from peripheral blood mononuclear cells, obtained in the third trimester of pregnancy. This sequence originates from a female donor with multiple sclerosis, enrolled in a pregnancy study. The CDR3 bases are TGTGCCAGCAGTCGCAGCGGGGGGTCATTTTTCTATGGCTACACCTTC. This encodes CASSRSGGSFFYGYTF.